This TCR beta chain was recorded in a study of T cell responses to AZD1222 COVID-19 vaccine. The germline CDR1 and CDR2 sequences are SNHLY and FYNNEI. The CDR3 runs to 16 residues. V was cut by 0 bases and J by 4 bases, with 16 bases left in between. Sequencing was performed with immunoSEQ multiplex PCR; in TCRdb, only in-frame clones are kept and a portion is missing. The repertoire holds about 21,000 clones, with approximately 86% as singletons. A few counts support this clone. The antigen remains unidentified. Study-wide points: Mostly white British, mostly female donors; authors suggested clonal diversity may be underestimated.

This TCR was recovered from an adult in good health. The chain couples TRBV2 to TRBJ2-7, with TRBD1 as a possible D gene (6 bases). This material consisted of peripheral blood, taken on day 0 of AZD1222 vaccination. The CDR3 DNA reads TGTGCCAGCAGTGAAGCGTCAGGGGTTTATCGATACGAGCAGTACTTC. The encoded protein is CASSEASGVYRYEQYF.